Below, 11 T cell receptor beta chains from the same sample are listed, as sequenced in a study of blood T cell repertoires in COVID-19. TCRdb keeps only in-frame clones here, not all; method: immunoSEQ multiplex PCR. The sample lists roughly 100,000 clones, 85% occurring once. The sequencing input was peripheral blood. The receptors derive from a woman in her 70s with active or convalescent COVID-19.

The chain is built from TRBV30 and TRBJ1-3; D is perhaps TRBD1 (5 bases). With 1 base removed from V and 8 bases from J, the gap between germline ends came to 12 bases. The germline gives CDR1 GTSNPN, CDR2 SVGIG (reference sequence). CDR3 length: 13 amino acids. DNA of the CDR3: TGTGCCTGGAGTGGGGACTCGCGGGACACCATATATTTT. Protein product: CAWSGDSRDTIYF.

The rearrangement links TRBV15 to TRBJ2-3, with 9 nucleotides matching TRBD1. The CDR3 runs 15 residues. The junction had 6 bases not matched to a gene; V was cut back by 5 bases and J by 3 bases. Germline V CDR1 and CDR2: LNHNV, YYDKDF (reference sequence). Written as DNA, the CDR3 is TGTGCCACCAGCGCCCGGGACAGGGCTACAGATACGCAGTATTTT. Residues: CATSARDRATDTQYF. Full variable domain (remainder filled in from reference TRBV15 and TRBJ2-3): DAMVIQNPRYQVTQFGKPVTLSCSQTLNHNVMYWYQQKSSQAPKLLFHYYDKDFNNEADTPDNFQSRRPNTSFCFLDIRSPGLGDTAMYLCATSARDRATDTQYFGPGTRLTVL.

The chain uses TRBV27 and TRBJ2-5; D is unclear. V was pared by 2 bases and J by 5 bases, with 24 bases between. Germline assignment: CDR1 MNHEY and CDR2 SMNVEV (reference sequence). This CDR3 is built from 18 residues. CDR3 in amino acids: CASSLTGGNQRIMETQYF. CDR3 nucleotide sequence: TGTGCCAGCAGTTTAACTGGCGGAAACCAACGGATTATGGAGACCCAGTACTTC.

The CDR3 protein is CASSSGLLETQYF. DNA of the CDR3: TGCGCCAGCAGCTCGGGACTCTTAGAGACCCAGTACTTC. This chain connects TRBV5-1 to TRBJ2-5; TRBD2 is a possible D gene (6 bases). The CDR3 is 13 residues long. The V gene's germline CDR1 is SGHRS and CDR2 YFSETQ. The V end was cut by 3 bases, the J end by 4 bases, with 10 bases between.

This chain uses TRBV28 with TRBJ1-5, with 8 bases fitting TRBD1. The junction had 2 bases not matched to a gene; V was cut back by 6 bases and J by 4 bases. CDR3 length equals 13 residues. The germline V gene has CDR1 MDHEN and CDR2 SYDVKM. CDR3 residues: CASRQGANQPQHF. The CDR3 coding sequence is TGTGCCAGCAGGCAGGGGGCGAATCAGCCCCAGCATTTT. Combining the CDR3 with reference TRBV28 and TRBJ1-5 gives the whole variable domain DVKVTQSSRYLVKRTGEKVFLECVQDMDHENMFWYRQDPGLGLRLIYFSYDVKMKEKGDIPEGYSVSREKKERFSLILESASTNQTSMYLCASRQGANQPQHFGDGTRLSIL.

The chain links TRBV2 to TRBJ1-1; D gene uncertain. Deletions cut 3 bases from V and 3 bases from J, with 8 bases between. The CDR3 spans 13 residues. Germline CDR1 SNHLY, CDR2 FYNNEI. The CDR3 is CASSDPRDTEAFF. The CDR3 region has the DNA TGTGCCAGCAGTGATCCACGGGACACTGAAGCTTTCTTT.

The chain combines TRBV19 with TRBJ2-3; D call uncertain. Germline CDR1 and CDR2: LNHDA and SQIVND (reference sequence). This CDR3 is built from 13 residues. Trimming removed 9 bases at V and 2 bases at J, with 12 bases between. CDR3 DNA sequence: TGTGCCAGCGTCGGTTGGGCCACAGATACGCAGTATTTT. The encoded protein is CASVGWATDTQYF.

The chain joins TRBV5-5 to TRBJ1-2; D unclear. CDR3 size: 16 residues. Trimming took off 0 bases at V and 0 bases at J, with 12 bases between the two ends. Germline V CDR1 and CDR2: SGHKS, YYEKEE (reference sequence). The DNA of the CDR3 is TGTGCCAGCAGCTTGGATGCGGCAGCGCCTAACTATGGCTACACCTTC. Its translation is CASSLDAAAPNYGYTF.

This sequence joins TRBV5-1 and TRBJ2-2; TRBD2 agrees at 9 bases. CDR1 and CDR2 from the germline V gene are SGHRS and YFSETQ. V lost 0 bases to trimming and J lost 0 bases; unmatched junction nucleotides: 6. The CDR3 contains 18 residues. The CDR3 protein is CASSLALSGSPNTGELFF. The CDR3 DNA reads TGCGCCAGCAGCTTGGCCCTTAGCGGGAGTCCGAACACCGGGGAGCTGTTTTTT.

The chain links TRBV5-1 to TRBJ1-6; TRBD1 might be the D (6 bases). Germline CDR1 and CDR2: SGHRS and YFSETQ. V lost 0 bases and J lost 4, with 8 bases in between. The CDR3 loop spans 15 amino acids. The CDR3 region is CASSLAGTYNSPLHF. CDR3 in DNA: TGCGCCAGCAGCTTGGCCGGGACATATAATTCACCCCTCCACTTT.

This clone was counted a single time. The rearrangement links TRBV9 to TRBJ2-1, with 13 bases fitting TRBD2. The junction had 5 bases not matched to a gene; V was cut back by 4 bases and J by 7 bases. The germline gives CDR1 SGDLS, CDR2 YYNGEE. The CDR3 has 15 residues. CDR3 sequence reads: CASSPGTSGINEQFF. CDR3 nucleotides: TGTGCCAGCAGCCCCGGGACTAGCGGGATTAATGAGCAGTTCTTC.